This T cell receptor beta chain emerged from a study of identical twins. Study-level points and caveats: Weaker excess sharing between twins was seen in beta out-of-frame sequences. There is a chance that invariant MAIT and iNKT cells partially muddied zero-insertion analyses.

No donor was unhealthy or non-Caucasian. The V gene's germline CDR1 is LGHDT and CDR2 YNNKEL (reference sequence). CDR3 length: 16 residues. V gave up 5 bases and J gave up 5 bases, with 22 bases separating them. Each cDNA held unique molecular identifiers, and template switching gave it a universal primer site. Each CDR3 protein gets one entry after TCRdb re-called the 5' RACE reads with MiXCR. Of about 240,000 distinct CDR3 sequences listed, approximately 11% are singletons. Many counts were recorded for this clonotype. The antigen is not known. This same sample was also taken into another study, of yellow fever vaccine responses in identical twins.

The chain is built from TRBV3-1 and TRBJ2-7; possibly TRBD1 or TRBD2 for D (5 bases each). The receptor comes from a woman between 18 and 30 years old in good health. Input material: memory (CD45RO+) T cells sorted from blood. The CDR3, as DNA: TGTGCCAGCAGCTCGAGTCTGAGGGGATTTATGGACGAGCAGTACTTC. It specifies CASSSSLRGFMDEQYF.